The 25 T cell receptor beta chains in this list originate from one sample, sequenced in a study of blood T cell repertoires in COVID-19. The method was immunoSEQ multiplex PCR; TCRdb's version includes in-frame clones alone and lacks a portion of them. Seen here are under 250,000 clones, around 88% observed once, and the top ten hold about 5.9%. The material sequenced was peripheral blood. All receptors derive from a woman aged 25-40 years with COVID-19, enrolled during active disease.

CDR3 in DNA: TGTGCCAGCAGCCGTCTGGACGGGAGCTATAGCAATCAGCCCCAGCATTTT. This codes for CASSRLDGSYSNQPQHF. This rearrangement joins TRBV5-6 to TRBJ1-5; D not certain. This CDR3 is 17 amino acids long. In germline, CDR1 is SGHDT, CDR2 YYEEEE. V was trimmed by 4 bases and J by 0 bases, leaving 17 bases between them.

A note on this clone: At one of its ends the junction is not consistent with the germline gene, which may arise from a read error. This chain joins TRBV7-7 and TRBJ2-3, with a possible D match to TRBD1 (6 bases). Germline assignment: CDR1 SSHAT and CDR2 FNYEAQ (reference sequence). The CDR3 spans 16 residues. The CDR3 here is CASSPGTPANSDTQYF. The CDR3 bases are TGTGCTAGCAGCCCCGGGACACCCGCCAACTCAGATACGCAGTATTTT.

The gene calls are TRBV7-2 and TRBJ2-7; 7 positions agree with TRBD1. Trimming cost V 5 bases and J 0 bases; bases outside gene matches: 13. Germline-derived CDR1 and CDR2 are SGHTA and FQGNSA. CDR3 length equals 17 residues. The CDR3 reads CASSLLTGPYRSYEQYF. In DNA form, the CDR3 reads TGTGCCAGCAGCCTACTGACAGGGCCCTACCGCTCCTACGAGCAGTACTTC. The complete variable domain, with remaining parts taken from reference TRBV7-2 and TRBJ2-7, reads GAGVSQSPSNKVTEKGKDVELRCDPISGHTALYWYRQSLGQGLEFLIYFQGNSAPDKSGLPSDRFSAERTGGSVSTLTIQRTQQEDSAVYLCASSLLTGPYRSYEQYFGPGTRLTVT.

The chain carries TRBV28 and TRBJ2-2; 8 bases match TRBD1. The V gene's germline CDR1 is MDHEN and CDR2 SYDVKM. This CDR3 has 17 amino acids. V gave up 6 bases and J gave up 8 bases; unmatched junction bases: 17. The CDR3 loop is CASSPLDRVSDLGELFF. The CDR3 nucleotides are TGTGCCAGCAGCCCTTTGGACAGGGTTTCGGATTTGGGGGAGCTGTTTTTT.

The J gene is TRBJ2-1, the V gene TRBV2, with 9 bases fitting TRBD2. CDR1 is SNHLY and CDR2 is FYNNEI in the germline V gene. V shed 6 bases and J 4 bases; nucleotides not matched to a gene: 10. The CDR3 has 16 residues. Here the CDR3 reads CASRDLTSGLYNEQFF. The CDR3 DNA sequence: TGTGCCAGCAGAGACCTGACTAGCGGACTGTACAATGAGCAGTTCTTC.

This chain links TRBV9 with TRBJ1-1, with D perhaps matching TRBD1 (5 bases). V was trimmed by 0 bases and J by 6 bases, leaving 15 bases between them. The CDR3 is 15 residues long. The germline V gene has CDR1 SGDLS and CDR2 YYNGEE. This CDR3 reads CASSVGGGTGAEAFF. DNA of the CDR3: TGTGCCAGCAGCGTAGGCGGGGGTACTGGAGCTGAAGCTTTCTTT.

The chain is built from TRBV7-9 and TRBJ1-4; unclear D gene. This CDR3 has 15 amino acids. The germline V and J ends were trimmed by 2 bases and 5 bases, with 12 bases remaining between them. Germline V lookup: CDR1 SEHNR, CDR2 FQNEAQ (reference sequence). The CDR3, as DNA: TGTGCCAGCAGCTTAATTCTAGGAGAGAATGAAAAACTGTTTTTT. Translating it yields CASSLILGENEKLFF.

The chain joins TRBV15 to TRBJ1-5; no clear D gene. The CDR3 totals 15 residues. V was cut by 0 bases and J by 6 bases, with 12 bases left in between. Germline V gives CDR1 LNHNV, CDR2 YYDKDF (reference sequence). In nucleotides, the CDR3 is TGTGCCACCAGCAGAGATCGGGGAGCCGGTCAGCCCCAGCATTTT. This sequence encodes CATSRDRGAGQPQHF.

The CDR3 loop is CASSPRLAGSSYEQYV. CDR3 DNA: TGTGCCAGCAGTCCTAGACTAGCGGGCAGCTCCTACGAGCAGTACGTC. The chain uses TRBV27 and TRBJ2-7, with TRBD2 matching 10 bases. CDR3 length: 16 residues. V trimming: 5 bases; J trimming: 0 bases; junction bases outside the gene matches: 7. In germline, CDR1 is MNHEY, CDR2 SMNVEV (reference sequence).

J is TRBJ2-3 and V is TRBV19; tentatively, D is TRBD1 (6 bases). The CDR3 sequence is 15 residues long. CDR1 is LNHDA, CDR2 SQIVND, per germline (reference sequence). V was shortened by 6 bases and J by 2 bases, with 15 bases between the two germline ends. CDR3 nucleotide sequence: TGTGCCAGTAGATTAGGCTTGGGGGCCACAGATACGCAGTATTTT. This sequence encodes CASRLGLGATDTQYF.

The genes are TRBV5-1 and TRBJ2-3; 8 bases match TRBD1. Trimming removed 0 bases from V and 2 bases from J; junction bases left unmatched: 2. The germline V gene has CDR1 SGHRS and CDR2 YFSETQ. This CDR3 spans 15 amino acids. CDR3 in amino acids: CASSLGTGFTDTQYF. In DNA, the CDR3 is TGCGCCAGCAGCTTGGGGACAGGGTTCACAGATACGCAGTATTTT.

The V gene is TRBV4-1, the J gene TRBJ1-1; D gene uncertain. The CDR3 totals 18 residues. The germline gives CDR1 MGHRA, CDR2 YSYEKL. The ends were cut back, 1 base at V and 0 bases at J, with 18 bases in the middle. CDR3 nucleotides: TGCGCCAGCAGCCAAGCACCCCCAGGTCAGACGGTGAACACTGAAGCTTTCTTT. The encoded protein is CASSQAPPGQTVNTEAFF.

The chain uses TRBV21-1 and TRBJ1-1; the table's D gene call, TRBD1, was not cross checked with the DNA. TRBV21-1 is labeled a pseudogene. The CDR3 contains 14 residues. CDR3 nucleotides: TGTGCCACTAAAAGGACAGGGGGCCGCACTGAAGCTTTCTTT. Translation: CATKRTGGRTEAFF.

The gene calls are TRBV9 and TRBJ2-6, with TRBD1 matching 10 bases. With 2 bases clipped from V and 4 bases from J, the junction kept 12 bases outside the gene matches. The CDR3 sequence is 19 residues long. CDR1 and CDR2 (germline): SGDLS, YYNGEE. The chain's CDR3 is CASSVDPRDRGGGANVLTF. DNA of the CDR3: TGTGCCAGCAGCGTGGATCCCCGGGACAGGGGAGGAGGGGCCAACGTCCTGACTTTC.

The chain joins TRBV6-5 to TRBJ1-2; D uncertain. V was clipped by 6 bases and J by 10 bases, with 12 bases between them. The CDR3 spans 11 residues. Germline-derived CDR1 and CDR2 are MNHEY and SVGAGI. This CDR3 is CASSREGHYTF. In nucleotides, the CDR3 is TGTGCCAGCAGCCGGGAGGGTCACTACACCTTC.

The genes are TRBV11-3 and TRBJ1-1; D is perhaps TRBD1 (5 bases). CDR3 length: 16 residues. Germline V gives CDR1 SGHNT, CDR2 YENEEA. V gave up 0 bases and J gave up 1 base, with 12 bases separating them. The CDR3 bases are TGTGCCAGCAGCTTAGATGCAAGACAGTCGAACACTGAAGCTTTCTTT. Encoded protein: CASSLDARQSNTEAFF.

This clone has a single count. In nucleotides, the CDR3 is TGTGCCAGCAGTTTGCACAGGGCGAGCGGCTACACCTTC. Translating it yields CASSLHRASGYTF. This chain connects TRBV28 to TRBJ1-2, with a possible D match to TRBD1 (6 bases). The ends were cut back, 3 bases at V and 8 bases at J, with 13 bases in the middle. This CDR3 has 13 amino acids. Germline V gene data show CDR1 as MDHEN and CDR2 as SYDVKM.

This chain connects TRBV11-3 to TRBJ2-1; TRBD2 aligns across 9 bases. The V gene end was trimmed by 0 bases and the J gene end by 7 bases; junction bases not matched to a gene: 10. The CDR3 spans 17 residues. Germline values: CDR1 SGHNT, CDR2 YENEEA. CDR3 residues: CASSLEQGTSLPNEQFF. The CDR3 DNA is TGTGCCAGCAGCTTAGAACAGGGGACTAGCCTCCCGAATGAGCAGTTCTTC.

The CDR3 spells CASSSQGYEQFF. In nucleotides, the CDR3 is TGTGCCAGCAGTTCACAGGGGTATGAGCAGTTCTTC. V is TRBV28 and J is TRBJ2-1; 7 bases match TRBD1. Germline CDR1 reads MDHEN; CDR2 reads SYDVKM. This CDR3 region has 12 residues. Trimming at V came to 4 bases and at J to 8 bases, leaving 2 bases not matched to a gene.

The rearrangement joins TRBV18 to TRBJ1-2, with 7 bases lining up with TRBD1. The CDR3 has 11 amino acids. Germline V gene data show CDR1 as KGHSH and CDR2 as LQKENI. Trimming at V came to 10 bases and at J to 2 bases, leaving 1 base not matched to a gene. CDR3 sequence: CATGQNYGYTF. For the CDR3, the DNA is TGTGCCACGGGACAGAACTATGGCTACACCTTC.

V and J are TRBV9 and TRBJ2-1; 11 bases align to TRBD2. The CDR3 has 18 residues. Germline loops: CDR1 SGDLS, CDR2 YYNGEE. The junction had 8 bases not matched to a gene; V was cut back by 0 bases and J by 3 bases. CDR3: CASSVGLAGGKDYNEQFF. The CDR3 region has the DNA TGTGCCAGCAGCGTAGGGCTAGCGGGAGGAAAGGACTACAATGAGCAGTTCTTC.

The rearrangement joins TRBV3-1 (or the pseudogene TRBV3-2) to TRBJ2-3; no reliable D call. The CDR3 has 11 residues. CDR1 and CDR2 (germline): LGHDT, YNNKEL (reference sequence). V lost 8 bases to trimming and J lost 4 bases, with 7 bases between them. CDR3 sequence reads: CASSGPDTQYF. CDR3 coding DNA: TGTGCCAGCTCTGGGCCAGATACGCAGTATTTT.

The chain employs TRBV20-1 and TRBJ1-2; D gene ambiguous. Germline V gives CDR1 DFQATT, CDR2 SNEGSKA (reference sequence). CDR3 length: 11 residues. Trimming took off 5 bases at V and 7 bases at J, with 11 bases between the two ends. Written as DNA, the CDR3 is TGCAGTGCTTGGAGCCCGGGTGGCTACACCTTC. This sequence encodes CSAWSPGGYTF.

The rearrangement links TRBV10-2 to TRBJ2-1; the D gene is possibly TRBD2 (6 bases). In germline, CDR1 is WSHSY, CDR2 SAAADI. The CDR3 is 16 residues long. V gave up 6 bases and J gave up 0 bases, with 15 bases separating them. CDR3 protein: CASRDYPRSSYNEQFF. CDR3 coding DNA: TGCGCCAGCAGGGACTACCCACGAAGCTCCTACAATGAGCAGTTCTTC.

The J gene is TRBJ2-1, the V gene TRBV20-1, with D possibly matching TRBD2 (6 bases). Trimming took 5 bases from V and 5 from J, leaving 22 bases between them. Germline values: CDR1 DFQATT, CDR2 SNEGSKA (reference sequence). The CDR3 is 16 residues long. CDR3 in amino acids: CSARERGGIRDNEQFF. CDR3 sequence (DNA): TGCAGTGCTCGTGAACGTGGCGGGATCAGAGACAATGAGCAGTTCTTC.